This T cell receptor beta chain is drawn from a study of T cell responses to AZD1222 COVID-19 vaccine. Study results and caveats: Reports say nearly half of spike-specific TCRs go after unmutated variant regions. Only 6 or 7 individuals given AZD1222 were seropositive at baseline. There were mostly white British donors and more females than males, and clonal diversity was possibly underestimated.

Profiled with immunoSEQ multiplex PCR; TCRdb holds only in-frame clones, not every one. The sample has about 150,000 clones, 75% to 90% seen once. In its sample, this clone was seen once. Its cognate antigen is unknown. Germline V gene lookup returns CDR1 LNHNV and CDR2 YYDKDF (reference sequence). V gave up 5 bases and J gave up 4 bases; unmatched junction bases: 9. There are 16 residues in the CDR3. The starting material was peripheral blood, obtained on day 0 of AZD1222 vaccination. The chain joins TRBV15 to TRBJ1-3; 9 bases are a match to TRBD1. The clonotype originates from an adult in good health. As DNA, the CDR3 is TGTGCCACCAGCCCCCGGACAGGGGTATCCGGAAACACCATATATTTT. Protein sequence: CATSPRTGVSGNTIYF.